Sequencing of this T cell receptor beta chain was carried out in a study of T-cell reconstitution after alpha-beta-depleted transplantation in children. As it was prepared, the TCRbeta library received unique molecular identifiers. TCRdb fed the PCR reads into MiXCR, producing one record per CDR3 protein. Of over 90,000 distinct CDR3 sequences in the sample, approximately 8% were seen once. Concerning this clonotype: Its target is not known.

Study-wide results and limits: It was newly produced T cells that mostly accounted for T-cell counts and diversity one year after transplant. Surviving recipient T cells and thymic progenitors accounted for the high day-60 TCRbeta diversity observed in some patients. Several hundred expanded graft clones reportedly gave rise to the alpha-beta T cells present about two months after transplant.

Unmatched junction bases numbered 12, after V lost 4 bases and J lost 0 bases. The CDR3 is made up of 20 amino acids. The germline gives CDR1 LGHNA, CDR2 YSLEER. This sequence was found in a boy aged 2-9 years with acute lymphoblastic leukemia, due to receive a stem cell transplant. This chain connects TRBV4-3 to TRBJ2-1; 13 nucleotides match TRBD2. The specimen was PBMCs, collected before TCRalphabeta/CD19-depleted stem cell transplant. DNA for the CDR3: TGCGCCAGCAGCCCATGGACTAGCGGGGGACTACTGAGCTCCTACAATGAGCAGTTCTTC. The encoded protein is CASSPWTSGGLLSSYNEQFF.